What follows are 14 T cell receptor beta chains derived from one specimen sequenced in a study of T cell responses to AZD1222 COVID-19 vaccine. Generated by immunoSEQ multiplex PCR, the TCRdb table keeps only in-frame clones and is missing some. The sample has roughly 120,000 clones, 75% to 90% seen once. This specimen consisted of peripheral blood, obtained on day 0 of AZD1222 vaccination. These receptors were obtained from an adult in good health.

J is TRBJ2-1 and V is TRBV21-1; the D call TRBD2 from the table was never checked on the DNA. TRBV21-1 is listed as a pseudogene. CDR3 length: 16 residues. CDR3 bases: TGTGCCAGCAGCAAACGCGGCCAGCGATCAAACAATGAGCAGTTCTTC. Amino acids: CASSKRGQRSNNEQFF.

This clone was counted only a few times. The J gene is TRBJ2-2, the V gene TRBV28; D perhaps matches TRBD2 (6 bases). There are 15 residues in the CDR3. Germline values: CDR1 MDHEN, CDR2 SYDVKM. The germline V and J ends were trimmed by 4 bases and 5 bases, with 14 bases remaining between them. CDR3 protein: CASSWDSGSTGELFF. The CDR3 DNA reads as TGTGCCAGCAGTTGGGACTCCGGGTCGACCGGGGAGCTGTTTTTT.

The genes are TRBV2 and TRBJ1-5; no clear D gene. This CDR3 contains 12 residues. The germline CDR1 and CDR2 sequences are SNHLY and FYNNEI. V lost 1 base to trimming and J lost 6 bases, with 4 bases between them. As DNA, the CDR3 is TGTGCCAGCAGTGAAGAGGGTCAGCCCCAGCATTTT. Translated, it gives CASSEEGQPQHF.

This chain connects TRBV19 to TRBJ2-1, with D perhaps matching TRBD2 (6 bases). The CDR3 covers 18 residues. Deletions cut 0 bases from V and 3 bases from J, with 18 bases between. Germline V lookup: CDR1 LNHDA, CDR2 SQIVND (reference sequence). This CDR3 reads CASSIDPPSPGGYNEQFF. The CDR3 DNA reads as TGTGCCAGTAGTATAGACCCTCCTAGCCCCGGGGGCTACAATGAGCAGTTCTTC.

This clone came up once. The V call is TRBV4-3, the J call TRBJ1-1; possibly TRBD1 for D (5 bases). V was pared by 0 bases and J by 4 bases, with 9 bases between. CDR3 length: 14 amino acids. CDR1 is LGHNA, CDR2 YSLEER, per germline. The CDR3 protein is CASSQDLGGTEAFF. CDR3 sequence (DNA): TGCGCCAGCAGCCAAGATTTGGGGGGCACTGAAGCTTTCTTT.

This rearrangement joins TRBV30 to TRBJ1-2, with 7 bases that match TRBD1. V lost 2 bases to trimming and J lost 8 bases; unmatched junction nucleotides: 8. The CDR3 spans 13 residues. CDR1 is GTSNPN and CDR2 is SVGIG in the germline V gene (reference sequence). Written as DNA, the CDR3 is TGTGCCTGGAGTCCGACAGGGTTGGAGGGCTACACCTTC. Translated: CAWSPTGLEGYTF.

This sequence joins TRBV6-5 and TRBJ2-2; TRBD1 is a possible D gene (6 bases). V dropped 2 bases and J dropped 9 bases, with 10 bases sitting between them. The germline gives CDR1 MNHEY, CDR2 SVGAGI. This CDR3 region has 13 residues. The DNA of the CDR3 is TGTGCCAGCAGTTACGACCGGGACAGGGAGCTGTTTTTT. It encodes CASSYDRDRELFF.

V usage is TRBV30 and J usage is TRBJ2-3; the D is unclear. Trimming left V 3 bases short and J 2 bases short, with 9 bases between. Germline V lookup: CDR1 GTSNPN, CDR2 SVGIG (reference sequence). The CDR3 is made up of 13 amino acids. The CDR3 DNA is TGTGCCTGGAGATTTGGGCTCACAGATACGCAGTATTTT. The encoded protein is CAWRFGLTDTQYF.

The chain combines TRBV5-1 with TRBJ1-1, with no clear D. Germline CDR1 is SGHRS and CDR2 is YFSETQ. V was cut by 0 bases and J by 4 bases, with 7 bases left in between. This CDR3 has 13 residues. CDR3 residues: CASSLGGPTEAFF. The CDR3 nucleotides are TGCGCCAGCAGCTTGGGGGGTCCCACTGAAGCTTTCTTT.

The gene calls are TRBV10-3 and TRBJ2-2; 8 bases line up with TRBD2. The CDR3 contains 14 residues. V was pared by 7 bases and J by 6 bases, with 7 bases of the junction left unmatched. Germline V gene lookup returns CDR1 ENHRY and CDR2 SYGVKD. The CDR3 DNA sequence: TGTGCCATCACCCCGGGAGGGCCCTCCGGGGAGCTGTTTTTT. Translating gives CAITPGGPSGELFF.

V and J are TRBV29-1 and TRBJ1-2, with TRBD1 identical over 9 bases. From germline, CDR1 is SQVTM and CDR2 ANQGSEA. The CDR3 spans 14 residues. The V and J ends lost 4 bases and 7 bases, in that order; junction bases with no gene match: 10. CDR3 nucleotides: TGCAGCGTTGCCAATCCTACAGGGGGCGGTGGCTACACCTTC. Its translation is CSVANPTGGGGYTF.

The genes are TRBV19 and TRBJ1-5; 8 bases agree with TRBD1. Germline values: CDR1 LNHDA, CDR2 SQIVND (reference sequence). V lost 4 bases, J lost 2 bases, and 4 bases stayed unmatched. The CDR3 has 15 residues. The CDR3 is CASSTETGGNQPQHF. The CDR3 DNA reads as TGTGCCAGTAGTACGGAGACAGGGGGCAATCAGCCCCAGCATTTT.

The chain has TRBV19 and TRBJ2-1, with 10 positions matching TRBD2. The germline V gene has CDR1 LNHDA and CDR2 SQIVND (reference sequence). The J segment lost 4 bases and the V segment lost 4 bases, leaving 7 bases of the junction unmatched. There are 16 residues in the CDR3. The CDR3 is CASSTTTSGRYNEQFF. CDR3 DNA sequence: TGTGCCAGTAGTACGACGACTAGCGGGCGATACAATGAGCAGTTCTTC.

The V call is TRBV27, the J call TRBJ2-5; D gene ambiguous. With 2 bases removed from V and 0 bases from J, the gap between germline ends came to 1 base. The CDR3 consists of 12 residues. Germline CDR1 and CDR2: MNHEY and SMNVEV (reference sequence). The CDR3 spells CASSLHQETQYF. The CDR3 DNA sequence: TGTGCCAGCAGTTTACACCAAGAGACCCAGTACTTC.